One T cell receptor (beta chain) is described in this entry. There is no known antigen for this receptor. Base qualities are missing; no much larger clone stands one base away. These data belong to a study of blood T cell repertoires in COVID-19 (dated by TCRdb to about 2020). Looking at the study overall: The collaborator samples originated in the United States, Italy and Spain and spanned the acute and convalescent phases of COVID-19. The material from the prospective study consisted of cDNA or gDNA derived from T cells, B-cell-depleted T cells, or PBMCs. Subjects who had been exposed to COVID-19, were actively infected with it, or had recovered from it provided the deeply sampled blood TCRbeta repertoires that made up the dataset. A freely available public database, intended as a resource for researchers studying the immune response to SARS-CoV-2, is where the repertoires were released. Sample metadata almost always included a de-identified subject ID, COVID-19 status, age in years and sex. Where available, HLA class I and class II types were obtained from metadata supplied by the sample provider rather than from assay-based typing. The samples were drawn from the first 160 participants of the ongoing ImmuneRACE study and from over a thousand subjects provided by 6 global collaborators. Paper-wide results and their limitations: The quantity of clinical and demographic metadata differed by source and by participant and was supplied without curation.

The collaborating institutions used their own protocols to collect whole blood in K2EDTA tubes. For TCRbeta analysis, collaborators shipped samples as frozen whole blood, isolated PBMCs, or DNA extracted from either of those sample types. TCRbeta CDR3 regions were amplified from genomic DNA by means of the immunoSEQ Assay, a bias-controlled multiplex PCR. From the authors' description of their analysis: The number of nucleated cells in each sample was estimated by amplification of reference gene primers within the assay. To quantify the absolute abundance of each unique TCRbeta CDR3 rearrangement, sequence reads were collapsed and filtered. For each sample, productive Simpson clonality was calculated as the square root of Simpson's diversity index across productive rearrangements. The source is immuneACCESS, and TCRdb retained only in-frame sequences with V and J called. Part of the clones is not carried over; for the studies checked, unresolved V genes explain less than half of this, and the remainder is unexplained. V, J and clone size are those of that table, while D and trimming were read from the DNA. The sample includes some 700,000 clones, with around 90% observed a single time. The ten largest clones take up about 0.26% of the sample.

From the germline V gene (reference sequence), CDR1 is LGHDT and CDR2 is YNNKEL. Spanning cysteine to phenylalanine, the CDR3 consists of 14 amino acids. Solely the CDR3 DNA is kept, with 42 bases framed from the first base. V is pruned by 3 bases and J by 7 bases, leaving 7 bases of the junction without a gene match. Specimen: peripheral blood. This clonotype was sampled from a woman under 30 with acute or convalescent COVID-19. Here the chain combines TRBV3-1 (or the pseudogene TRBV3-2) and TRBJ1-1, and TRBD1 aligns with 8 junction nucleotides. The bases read TGTGCCAGCAGCCAGGTGACAGGGGCAGGTGAAGCTTTCTTT. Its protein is CASSQVTGAGEAFF.